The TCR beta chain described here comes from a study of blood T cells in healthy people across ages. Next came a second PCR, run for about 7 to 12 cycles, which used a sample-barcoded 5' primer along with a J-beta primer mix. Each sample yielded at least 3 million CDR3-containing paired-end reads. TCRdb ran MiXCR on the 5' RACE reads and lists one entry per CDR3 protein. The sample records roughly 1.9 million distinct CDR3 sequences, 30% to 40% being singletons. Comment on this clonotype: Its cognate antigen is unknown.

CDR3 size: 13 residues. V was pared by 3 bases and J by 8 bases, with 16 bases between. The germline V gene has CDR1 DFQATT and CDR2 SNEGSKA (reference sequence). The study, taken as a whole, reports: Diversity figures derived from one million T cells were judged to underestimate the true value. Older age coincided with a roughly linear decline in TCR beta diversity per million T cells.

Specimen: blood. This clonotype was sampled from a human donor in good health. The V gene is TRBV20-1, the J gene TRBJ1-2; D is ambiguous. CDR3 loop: CSASAGIPRGYTF. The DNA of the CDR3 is TGCAGTGCTAGCGCCGGGATCCCGAGAGGCTACACCTTC.